The 20 T cell receptor beta chains presented below share a single source sample, sequenced in a study of blood T cell repertoires in COVID-19. The assay was immunoSEQ multiplex PCR, and TCRdb's table has in-frame clones only and misses some. The sample shows approximately 150,000 clones, 81% of them seen only once. Sequenced material: peripheral blood. All receptors come from a human donor in a cohort sampled during active COVID-19.

A remark on this clone: Other DNA sequences in this sample translate to the same CDR3. The chain uses TRBV7-2 and TRBJ2-2; D perhaps matches TRBD1 (6 bases). V was trimmed by 0 bases and J by 5 bases, leaving 7 bases between them. Germline V gives CDR1 SGHTA, CDR2 FQGNSA. The CDR3 is made up of 14 amino acids. CDR3 protein: CASSLAQGTGELFF. The CDR3 coding sequence is TGTGCCAGCAGCTTAGCTCAGGGGACCGGGGAGCTGTTTTTT. Using reference TRBV7-2 and TRBJ2-2 for the parts outside the CDR3, the full variable domain is GAGVSQSPSNKVTEKGKDVELRCDPISGHTALYWYRQSLGQGLEFLIYFQGNSAPDKSGLPSDRFSAERTGGSVSTLTIQRTQQEDSAVYLCASSLAQGTGELFFGEGSRLTVL.

The V call is TRBV6-5, the J call TRBJ1-3; TRBD1 aligns across 9 bases. After removal of 4 bases from V and 15 bases from J, the junction contained 10 bases not matched to a gene. The CDR3 loop spans 13 amino acids. Looked up from germline, CDR1 is MNHEY and CDR2 is SVGAGI. The CDR3 loop reads CASSSVGTGKPYF. In nucleotides, the CDR3 is TGTGCCAGCAGTTCGGTGGGGACAGGGAAGCCATATTTT.

This sequence joins TRBV20-1 and TRBJ2-7, with 8 bases aligning to TRBD2. The germline CDR1 and CDR2 sequences are DFQATT and SNEGSKA (reference sequence). The CDR3 contains 13 residues. Trimming at V came to 3 bases and at J to 3 bases, leaving 4 bases not matched to a gene. The CDR3 bases are TGCAGTGCTAGTGGGACTAGACTCTACGAGCAGTACTTC. Translated, it gives CSASGTRLYEQYF.

The count of this clone is one. The gene calls are TRBV6-6 and TRBJ2-5; TRBD2 might be the D (6 bases). Germline values: CDR1 MNHNY, CDR2 SVGAGI (reference sequence). This CDR3 region has 14 residues. The germline V and J ends were trimmed by 8 bases and 1 base, with 14 bases remaining between them. CDR3 DNA sequence: TGTGCCAGCGCCTCCGGGACTTTCCAAGAGACCCAGTACTTC. The encoded protein is CASASGTFQETQYF.

The CDR3 DNA follows: TGTGCCAGCAGCTTAGAACAGGGTTACGAGCAGTACTTC. The encoded protein is CASSLEQGYEQYF. The V gene is TRBV7-3, the J gene TRBJ2-7; weak D call: TRBD1 (6 bases). Trimming took 2 bases from V and 4 from J, leaving 9 bases between them. Per the germline V gene, CDR1 is SGHTA and CDR2 is FQGTGA. The CDR3 loop spans 13 amino acids. Drawing the rest from reference TRBV7-3 and TRBJ2-7, the complete variable domain is GAGVSQTPSNKVTEKGKYVELRCDPISGHTALYWYRQSLGQGPEFLIYFQGTGAADDSGLPNDRFFAVRPEGSVSTLKIQRTERGDSAVYLCASSLEQGYEQYFGPGTRLTVT.

The chain carries TRBV28 and TRBJ2-1; 9 nucleotides align to TRBD2. Trimming removed 2 bases from V and 0 bases from J; junction bases left unmatched: 8. The CDR3 covers 18 residues. The V gene's germline CDR1 is MDHEN and CDR2 SYDVKM. CDR3 in DNA: TGTGCCAGCAGTTTAATGCCTAGCGGGATAGACTCCTACAATGAGCAGTTCTTC. It yields the protein CASSLMPSGIDSYNEQFF.

This chain connects TRBV4-3 to TRBJ2-7; D perhaps matches TRBD2 (5 bases). Trimming shortened V by 0 bases and J by 7 bases, and 16 bases separated the two germline ends. Germline values: CDR1 LGHNA, CDR2 YSLEER. This CDR3 has 15 amino acids. The CDR3 bases are TGCGCCAGCAGCCAAGAACCCCCCCTAGCACTGGAGCAGTACTTC. Its translation: CASSQEPPLALEQYF.

This rearrangement joins TRBV11-1 to TRBJ1-5; 8 nucleotides match TRBD1. CDR3 length: 15 amino acids. CDR1 and CDR2 from the germline V gene are SGHAT and FQDESV (reference sequence). V lost 5 bases, J lost 7 bases, and 10 bases stayed unmatched. The DNA for the CDR3 is TGTGCCAGCAGCATTGCGGGACAGGCTGGGCAGCCCCAGCATTTT. Translation: CASSIAGQAGQPQHF.

The gene calls are TRBV4-2 and TRBJ2-7; 9 bases line up with TRBD1. Trimming at V came to 3 bases and at J to 4 bases, leaving 10 bases not matched to a gene. From germline, CDR1 is LGHNA and CDR2 YNFKEQ. This CDR3 is built from 16 residues. The CDR3 here is CASSQTGGQGAYEQYF. The CDR3 DNA follows: TGTGCCAGCAGCCAGACAGGGGGGCAGGGGGCATACGAGCAGTACTTC.

The V call is TRBV11-2, the J call TRBJ2-7; D might be TRBD2 (6 bases). The ends were cut back, 8 bases at V and 2 bases at J, with 13 bases in the middle. The CDR3 totals 13 residues. The germline V gene encodes CDR1 SGHAT and CDR2 FQNNGV. The CDR3 DNA follows: TGTGCCAGCGGCCAGCGGGTGACCTACGAGCAGTACTTC. Amino acid sequence: CASGQRVTYEQYF. Filled out from reference TRBV11-2 and TRBJ2-7, the complete variable domain reads EAGVAQSPRYKIIEKRQSVAFWCNPISGHATLYWYQQILGQGPKLLIQFQNNGVVDDSQLPKDRFSAERLKGVDSTLKIQPAKLEDSAVYLCASGQRVTYEQYFGPGTRLTVT.

The chain joins TRBV7-2 to TRBJ2-7; a possible D gene is TRBD2 (6 bases). The length of the CDR3 is 16 residues. The germline V and J ends were trimmed by 0 bases and 2 bases, with 14 bases remaining between them. The germline CDR1 and CDR2 sequences are SGHTA and FQGNSA. The CDR3 region is CASSLAFLRGTYEQYF. CDR3 nucleotide sequence: TGTGCCAGCAGCTTAGCGTTCCTTCGGGGGACCTACGAGCAGTACTTC.

This chain connects TRBV5-4 to TRBJ2-1; 7 bases are shared with TRBD2. CDR3 length equals 15 residues. Germline V gives CDR1 SGHNT, CDR2 YYREEE (reference sequence). The V segment lost 6 bases and the J segment 5 bases; nucleotides outside the gene matches: 11. The CDR3 DNA reads TGTGCCAGCACCCCCCGGGGGGTTAGGGACAATGAGCAGTTCTTC. It yields the protein CASTPRGVRDNEQFF.

This rearrangement joins TRBV20-1 to TRBJ2-7; 8 nucleotides match TRBD2. There are 15 residues in the CDR3. Germline V gives CDR1 DFQATT, CDR2 SNEGSKA (reference sequence). The V gene end was trimmed by 3 bases and the J gene end by 0 bases; junction bases not matched to a gene: 7. In DNA, the CDR3 is TGCAGTGCTAGTGTACTAGCGGAAGTCTCCTACGAGCAGTACTTC. It specifies CSASVLAEVSYEQYF.

J is TRBJ1-6 and V is TRBV2; D remains unclear. Germline lookup yields CDR1 SNHLY and CDR2 FYNNEI. This CDR3 region has 16 residues. V lost 1 base and J 8 bases, leaving 15 bases between the germline ends. The CDR3 is CASSEGSIGRDSPLHF. Written as DNA, the CDR3 is TGTGCCAGCAGTGAAGGCTCCATTGGGAGGGATTCACCCCTCCACTTT.

The chain recombines TRBV5-4 with TRBJ2-7; TRBD2 agrees at 11 bases. This CDR3 contains 14 residues. The V segment lost 3 bases and the J segment 3 bases; nucleotides outside the gene matches: 2. Germline-derived CDR1 and CDR2 are SGHNT and YYREEE (reference sequence). The CDR3, as DNA: TGTGCCAGCAGCTGGGGGACTAGCGGCTACGAGCAGTACTTC. Amino acid sequence: CASSWGTSGYEQYF.

The V and J genes are TRBV9 and TRBJ2-7; D is perhaps TRBD1 (6 bases). From germline, CDR1 is SGDLS and CDR2 YYNGEE. The CDR3 spans 15 residues. With 0 bases removed from V and 3 bases from J, the gap between germline ends came to 13 bases. This chain's CDR3 is CASSVGGQGYYEQYF. The CDR3 nucleotides are TGTGCCAGCAGCGTAGGGGGTCAGGGGTACTACGAGCAGTACTTC.

The chain joins TRBV18 to TRBJ1-6; D gene unclear. Looked up from germline, CDR1 is KGHSH and CDR2 is LQKENI. The CDR3 consists of 15 residues. The ends were cut back, 4 bases at V and 6 bases at J, with 13 bases in the middle. The CDR3 reads CASSLSGSINSPLHF. The CDR3 nucleotides are TGTGCCAGCTCACTTTCGGGGTCTATTAATTCACCCCTCCACTTT.

This chain joins TRBV25-1 and TRBJ2-1, with TRBD1 matching 8 bases. Germline lookup yields CDR1 MGHDK and CDR2 SYGVNS. The CDR3 length is 16 residues. V lost 2 bases, J lost 4 bases, and 7 bases stayed unmatched. This chain's CDR3 is CASSEGGQGAYNEQFF. The CDR3 region has the DNA TGTGCCAGCAGTGAAGGGGGGCAGGGGGCATACAATGAGCAGTTCTTC.

The chain recombines TRBV4-1 with TRBJ2-3; 11 nucleotides align to TRBD2. CDR3 length: 17 amino acids. V lost 1 base, J lost 5 bases, and 8 bases stayed unmatched. Germline V gene sequence: CDR1 MGHRA, CDR2 YSYEKL. The CDR3 is CASSQGIAGGPQDTQYF. The CDR3 nucleotides read TGCGCCAGCAGCCAAGGGATAGCGGGAGGGCCCCAAGATACGCAGTATTTT.

The V gene is TRBV7-9, the J gene TRBJ2-5; 7 bases are a match to TRBD1. This CDR3 is 15 amino acids long. V was clipped by 1 base and J by 5 bases; unmatched bases: 7. Per the germline V gene, CDR1 is SEHNR and CDR2 is FQNEAQ (reference sequence). The CDR3 DNA follows: TGTGCCAGCAGCTTAGGCGCAGGGGGTTTCGAGACCCAGTACTTC. Translating it yields CASSLGAGGFETQYF.